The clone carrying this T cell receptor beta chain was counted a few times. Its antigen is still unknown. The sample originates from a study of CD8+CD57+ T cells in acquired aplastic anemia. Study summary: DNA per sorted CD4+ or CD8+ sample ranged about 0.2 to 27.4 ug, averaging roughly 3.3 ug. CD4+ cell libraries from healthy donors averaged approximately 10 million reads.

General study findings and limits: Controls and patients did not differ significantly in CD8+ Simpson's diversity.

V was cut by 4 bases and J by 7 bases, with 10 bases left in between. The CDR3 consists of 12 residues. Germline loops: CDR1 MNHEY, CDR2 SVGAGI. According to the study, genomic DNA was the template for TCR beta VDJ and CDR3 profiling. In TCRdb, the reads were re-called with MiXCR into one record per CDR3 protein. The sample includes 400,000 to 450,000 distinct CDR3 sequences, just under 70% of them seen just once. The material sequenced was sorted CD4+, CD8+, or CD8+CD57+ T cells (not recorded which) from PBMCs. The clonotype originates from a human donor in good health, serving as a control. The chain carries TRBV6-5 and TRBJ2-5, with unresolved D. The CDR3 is CASSSRPGTQYF. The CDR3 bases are TGTGCCAGCAGTTCTCGGCCAGGGACCCAGTACTTC.